The 19 T cell receptor beta chains in this list originate from one sample, sequenced in a study of blood T cell repertoires in COVID-19. TCRdb's table, derived via immunoSEQ multiplex PCR, lists solely in-frame clones and lacks some. The top ten hold 1.1% of the sample, which has approximately 170,000 clones, 70% to 90% seen once. Sequencing used peripheral blood. These receptors were collected from a man younger than 40 with acute or convalescent COVID-19.

The chain has TRBV7-9 and TRBJ1-4; TRBD1 aligns across 9 bases. V was clipped by 3 bases and J by 7 bases; unmatched bases: 3. In germline, CDR1 is SEHNR, CDR2 FQNEAQ (reference sequence). This CDR3 contains 14 residues. The CDR3 loop reads CASSLRTGVEKLFF. Here the CDR3 DNA reads TGTGCCAGCAGCTTGAGGACAGGGGTTGAAAAACTGTTTTTT.

The chain links TRBV19 to TRBJ1-2; D is ambiguous. Per germline, CDR1 LNHDA and CDR2 SQIVND (reference sequence). The V end lost 1 base, the J end lost 3 bases, and 6 bases lay between the germline ends. This CDR3 comprises 13 residues. The CDR3 loop is CASSIAGYYGYTF. The CDR3 region has the DNA TGTGCCAGTAGTATAGCGGGGTACTATGGCTACACCTTC.

This clone was found a few times. V usage is TRBV6-1 and J usage is TRBJ1-6, with D possibly being TRBD1 (6 bases). CDR3 length equals 16 residues. The V gene lost 1 base and the J gene lost 7 bases, with 14 bases spanning the gap. Germline V gives CDR1 MNHNS, CDR2 SASEGT. The CDR3 region is CASSEVPQGLNSPLHF. The CDR3 bases are TGTGCCAGCAGTGAAGTCCCACAGGGATTGAATTCACCCCTCCACTTT.

The chain uses TRBV14 and TRBJ2-1; 8 bases fit TRBD2. CDR1 SGHDN and CDR2 FVKESK come from the germline V gene. The CDR3 is 16 amino acids. Trimming cost V 3 bases and J 2 bases; bases outside gene matches: 6. As DNA, the CDR3 is TGTGCCAGCAGCCAGTACAGACTAGCGACCTACAATGAGCAGTTCTTC. Amino acid sequence: CASSQYRLATYNEQFF.

The chain combines TRBV12-3 or TRBV12-4 with TRBJ2-5; tentative D call: TRBD2 (5 bases). The CDR3 runs to 12 residues. Trimming stripped 8 bases from V and 3 bases from J, with 10 bases between. CDR3 protein: CASGPREETQYF. As DNA, the CDR3 is TGTGCCAGCGGACCGAGGGAAGAGACCCAGTACTTC.

This chain links TRBV30 with TRBJ1-2; D possibly corresponds to TRBD1 (5 bases). This CDR3 is 13 amino acids long. The germline gives CDR1 GTSNPN, CDR2 SVGIG (reference sequence). Trimming took 1 base from V and 5 from J, leaving 11 bases between them. The CDR3, as DNA: TGTGCCTGGAGTGGGGGGGGAGGGTATGGCTACACCTTC. This codes for CAWSGGGGYGYTF. Full variable domain (missing parts from reference TRBV30 and TRBJ1-2): SQTIHQWPATLVQPVGSPLSLECTVEGTSNPNLYWYRQAAGRGLQLLFYSVGIGQISSEVPQNLSASRPQDRQFILSSKKLLLSDSGFYLCAWSGGGGYGYTFGSGTRLTVV.

The chain links TRBV10-1 to TRBJ1-1; D perhaps matches TRBD1 (6 bases). Germline lookup yields CDR1 WNHNN and CDR2 SYGVQD (reference sequence). Trimming left V 6 bases short and J 8 bases short, with 19 bases between. There are 14 residues in the CDR3. The CDR3 coding sequence is TGCGCCAGCAGATCCCTACGGACAGACCTAGAAGCTTTCTTT. Translating it yields CASRSLRTDLEAFF.

The V and J genes are TRBV6-5 and TRBJ1-2; 7 nucleotides match TRBD1. Germline loops: CDR1 MNHEY, CDR2 SVGAGI. This CDR3 spans 16 amino acids. The J segment lost 7 bases and the V segment lost 0 bases, leaving 11 bases of the junction unmatched. DNA for the CDR3: TGTGCCAGCAGTTACTCTTTTCTCGGACAGGTTCGTGGCTACACCTTC. Translation gives CASSYSFLGQVRGYTF.

This chain uses TRBV10-3 with TRBJ2-7, with 8 bases lining up with TRBD2. CDR3 size: 15 residues. The V gene end was trimmed by 5 bases and the J gene end by 5 bases; junction bases not matched to a gene: 11. Per the germline V gene, CDR1 is ENHRY and CDR2 is SYGVKD. CDR3 nucleotide sequence: TGTGCCATCAGTCCGGCGGGGGGACCCTCTAACGAGCAGTACTTC. This sequence encodes CAISPAGGPSNEQYF.

V usage is TRBV7-8 and J usage is TRBJ2-7; 9 nucleotides match TRBD1. V dropped 2 bases and J dropped 2; count of bases not matched to a gene: 4. Germline lookup yields CDR1 SGHVS and CDR2 FQNEAQ. The CDR3 covers 15 residues. The CDR3: CASSLLRDRAYEQYF. In nucleotides, the CDR3 is TGTGCCAGCAGCTTACTTAGGGACAGGGCCTACGAGCAGTACTTC.

In this sample, this clone turned up once. The J gene is TRBJ2-5, the V gene TRBV24-1, with 11 bases matching TRBD2. Germline trimming cut 4 bases from V and 4 bases from J; bases unmatched to any gene: 4. Looked up from germline, CDR1 is KGHDR and CDR2 is SFDVKD. This CDR3 has 15 amino acids. The CDR3 DNA is TGTGCCACCAGTGACCCCGGGACTAGCGGAGAGACCCAGTACTTC. Translating gives CATSDPGTSGETQYF.

A few counts support this clone. The chain employs TRBV5-4 and TRBJ1-1; no reliable D call. Trimming left V 1 base short and J 6 bases short, with 7 bases between. Germline V lookup: CDR1 SGHNT, CDR2 YYREEE (reference sequence). The CDR3 loop spans 12 amino acids. This CDR3 reads CASSLTSAEAFF. CDR3 DNA: TGTGCCAGCAGCTTGACTTCTGCTGAAGCTTTCTTT.

The chain links TRBV7-9 to TRBJ1-2; perhaps TRBD1 as D (6 bases). Germline CDR1 SEHNR, CDR2 FQNEAQ (reference sequence). Trimming removed 7 bases from V and 8 bases from J, with 14 bases in between. This CDR3 comprises 12 residues. The CDR3 loop reads CASNPGARGYTF. The CDR3 DNA reads TGTGCCAGCAACCCAGGGGCGCGAGGCTACACCTTC.

The V and J genes are TRBV5-1 and TRBJ1-2; 9 bases map to TRBD1. The junction had 12 bases not matched to a gene; V was cut back by 4 bases and J by 8 bases. The CDR3 has 15 residues. Germline V gene lookup returns CDR1 SGHRS and CDR2 YFSETQ. CDR3 sequence reads: CASSTSPGQGGGYTF. The CDR3, as DNA: TGCGCCAGCAGCACATCACCGGGACAGGGAGGCGGCTACACCTTC. Full variable domain (rest looked up from reference TRBV5-1 and TRBJ1-2): KAGVTQTPRYLIKTRGQQVTLSCSPISGHRSVSWYQQTPGQGLQFLFEYFSETQRNKGNFPGRFSGRQFSNSRSEMNVSTLELGDSALYLCASSTSPGQGGGYTFGSGTRLTVV.

The chain combines TRBV18 with TRBJ2-1; TRBD1 is a possible D gene (5 bases). This CDR3 is 17 amino acids long. Trimming shortened V by 1 base and J by 5 bases, and 18 bases separated the two germline ends. From germline, CDR1 is KGHSH and CDR2 LQKENI. The CDR3 DNA is TGTGCCAGCTCACCACAGGGGCAGGGCTCCTTTAACAATGAGCAGTTCTTC. Its translation: CASSPQGQGSFNNEQFF.

V and J are TRBV6-5 and TRBJ2-1; 8 positions agree with TRBD2. J lost 2 bases, V lost 7 bases, and 7 bases had no gene match. The CDR3 runs to 15 residues. Germline V gives CDR1 MNHEY, CDR2 SVGAGI. CDR3 in DNA: TGTGCCAGCACTGCGGCGGGGGGACCCTACAATGAGCAGTTCTTC. It specifies CASTAAGGPYNEQFF.

The gene calls are TRBV10-3 and TRBJ1-3; TRBD1 might be the D (5 bases). Trimming took off 6 bases at V and 4 bases at J, with 16 bases between the two ends. The CDR3 has 15 amino acids. Per the germline V gene, CDR1 is ENHRY and CDR2 is SYGVKD. The CDR3 DNA sequence: TGTGCCATCAGGATGGGGGGGGGAGCCGGAAACACCATATATTTT. Translation gives CAIRMGGGAGNTIYF.

The V and J genes are TRBV2 and TRBJ1-5; the D is unclear. This CDR3 is 15 amino acids long. Germline V gene sequence: CDR1 SNHLY, CDR2 FYNNEI. Between the trimmed V and J ends, which lost 3 bases and 6 bases, there was a span of 15 bases. The CDR3 DNA sequence: TGTGCCAGCAGTGATAGAGGGAATCTGGGTCAGCCCCAGCATTTT. It specifies CASSDRGNLGQPQHF.

The chain carries TRBV18 and TRBJ1-5, with 7 bases fitting TRBD1. CDR1 and CDR2 (germline): KGHSH, LQKENI. Germline trimming cut 2 bases from V and 7 bases from J; bases unmatched to any gene: 2. The CDR3 consists of 13 residues. CDR3 in DNA: TGTGCCAGCTCACCAGCGGGACAGCAGCCCCAGCATTTT. Protein sequence: CASSPAGQQPQHF.